A single sample gave rise to the 2 T cell receptor beta chains below, sequenced in a study of CD8+CD57+ T cells in acquired aplastic anemia listed by TCRdb under 2018. Sequenced using an Illumina HiSeq 2000. TCR beta VDJ combination and CDR3 sequence profiling used genomic DNA as the template. TCRdb passed the public sequencing reads through fastp at Q25 and MiXCR, retaining productive beta sequences. Rows are combined by CDR3 protein, so each entry shows the most common genes and DNA. A total of about 110,000 distinct CDR3 sequences appear in this sample, roughly 51% of them only once. The ten largest clones capture around a third of the sample. Sequenced input: sorted CD4+, CD8+, or CD8+CD57+ T cells (not recorded which) from PBMCs. The receptors here all came from a human donor in good health, serving as a control.

The gene calls are TRBV6-1 and TRBJ2-2; 11 bases match TRBD2. CDR3 length equals 17 residues. In germline, CDR1 is MNHNS, CDR2 SASEGT. J lost 0 bases, V lost 0 bases, and 0 bases had no gene match. The CDR3 sequence is CASSEASGGANTGELFF. The CDR3, as DNA: TGTGCCAGCAGTGAAGCTAGCGGGGGGGCGAACACCGGGGAGCTGTTTTTT.

V usage is TRBV25-1 and J usage is TRBJ2-5, with TRBD2 matching 7 bases. CDR1 and CDR2 from the germline V gene are MGHDK and SYGVNS. The ends lost 5 bases at V and 5 bases at J; junction bases unmatched: 5. This CDR3 spans 13 amino acids. The CDR3 region has the DNA TGTGCCAGCAGTTCGGCCGGGGGGGAGACCCAGTACTTC. Encoded protein: CASSSAGGETQYF.